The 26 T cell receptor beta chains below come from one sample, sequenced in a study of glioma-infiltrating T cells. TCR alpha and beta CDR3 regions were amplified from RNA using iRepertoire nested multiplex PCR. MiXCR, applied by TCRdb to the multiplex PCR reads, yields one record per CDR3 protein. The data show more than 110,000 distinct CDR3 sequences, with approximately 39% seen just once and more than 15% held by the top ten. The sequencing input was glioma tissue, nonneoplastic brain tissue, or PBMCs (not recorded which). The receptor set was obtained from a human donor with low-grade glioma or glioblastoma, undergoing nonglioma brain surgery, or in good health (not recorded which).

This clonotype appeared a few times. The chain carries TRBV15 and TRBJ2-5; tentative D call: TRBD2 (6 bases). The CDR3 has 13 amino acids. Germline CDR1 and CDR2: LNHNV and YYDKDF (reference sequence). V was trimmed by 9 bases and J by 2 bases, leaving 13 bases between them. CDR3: CATARDLQETQYF. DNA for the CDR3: TGTGCCACTGCGAGGGACTTACAAGAGACCCAGTACTTC.

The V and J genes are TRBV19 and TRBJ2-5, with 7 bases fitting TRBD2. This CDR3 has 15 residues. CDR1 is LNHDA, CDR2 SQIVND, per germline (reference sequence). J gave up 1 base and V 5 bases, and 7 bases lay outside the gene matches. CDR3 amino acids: CASSPLAELQETQYF. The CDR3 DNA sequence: TGTGCCAGTAGTCCTCTAGCGGAACTCCAAGAGACCCAGTACTTC.

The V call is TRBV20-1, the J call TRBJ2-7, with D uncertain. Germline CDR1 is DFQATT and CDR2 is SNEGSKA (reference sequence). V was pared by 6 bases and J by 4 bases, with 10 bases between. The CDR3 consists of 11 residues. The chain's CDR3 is CSAPRMYEQYF. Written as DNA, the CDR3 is TGCAGTGCGCCGAGGATGTACGAGCAGTACTTC.

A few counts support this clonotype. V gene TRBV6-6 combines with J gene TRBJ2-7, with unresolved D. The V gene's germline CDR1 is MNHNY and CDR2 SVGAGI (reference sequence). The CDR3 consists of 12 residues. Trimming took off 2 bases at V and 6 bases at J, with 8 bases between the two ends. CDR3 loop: CASSYGRSEQYF. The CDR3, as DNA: TGTGCCAGCAGTTACGGTCGCTCCGAGCAGTACTTC.

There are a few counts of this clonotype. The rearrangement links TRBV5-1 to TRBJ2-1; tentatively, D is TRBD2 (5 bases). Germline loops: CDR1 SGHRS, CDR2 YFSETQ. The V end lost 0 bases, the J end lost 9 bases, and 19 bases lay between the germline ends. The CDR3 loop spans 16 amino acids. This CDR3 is CASSLGPFSSFLEQFF. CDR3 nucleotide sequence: TGCGCCAGCAGCTTGGGCCCCTTTTCTAGCTTTCTTGAGCAGTTCTTC.

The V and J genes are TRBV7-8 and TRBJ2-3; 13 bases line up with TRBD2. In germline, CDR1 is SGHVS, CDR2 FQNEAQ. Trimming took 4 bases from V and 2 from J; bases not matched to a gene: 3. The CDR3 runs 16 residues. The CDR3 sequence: CASSSGTSGNTDTQYF. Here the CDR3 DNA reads TGTGCCAGCAGCTCGGGGACTAGCGGGAACACAGATACGCAGTATTTT.

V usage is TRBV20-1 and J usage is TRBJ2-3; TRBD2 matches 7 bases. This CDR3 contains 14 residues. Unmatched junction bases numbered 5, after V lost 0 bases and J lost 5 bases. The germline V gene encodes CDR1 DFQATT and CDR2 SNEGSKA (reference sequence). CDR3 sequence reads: CSARDLREIDTQYF. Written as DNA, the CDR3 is TGCAGTGCTAGAGATCTGCGGGAGATAGATACGCAGTATTTT.

CDR3 coding DNA: TGTGCCAGCAGCCAAGATAACAGGGGAGGCGGATACACCTTC. Its protein product is CASSQDNRGGGYTF. The rearrangement links TRBV3-1 to TRBJ1-2; 7 nucleotides match TRBD1. V gave up 0 bases and J gave up 11 bases; unmatched junction bases: 9. The CDR3 covers 14 residues. Germline lookup yields CDR1 LGHDT and CDR2 YNNKEL (reference sequence).

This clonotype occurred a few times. CDR3 in amino acids: CSARQGHSYEQYF. Written as DNA, the CDR3 is TGCAGTGCTAGGCAGGGTCATTCCTACGAGCAGTACTTC. The V and J genes are TRBV20-1 and TRBJ2-7; possible D gene TRBD1, 5 bases. The CDR3 loop spans 13 amino acids. V lost 3 bases and J lost 1, with 10 bases in between. CDR1 and CDR2 (germline): DFQATT, SNEGSKA (reference sequence).

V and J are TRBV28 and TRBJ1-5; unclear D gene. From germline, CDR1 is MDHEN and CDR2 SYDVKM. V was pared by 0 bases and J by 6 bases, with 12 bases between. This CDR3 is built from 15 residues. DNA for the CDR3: TGTGCCAGCAGTTTATGGGATCCGGGAGGTCAGCCCCAGCATTTT. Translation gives CASSLWDPGGQPQHF.

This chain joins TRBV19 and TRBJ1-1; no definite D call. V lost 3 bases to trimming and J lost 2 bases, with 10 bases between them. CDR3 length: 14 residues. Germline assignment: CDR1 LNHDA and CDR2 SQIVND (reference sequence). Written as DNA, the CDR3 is TGTGCCAGTAGTATGCAGAGATTAAACACTGAAGCTTTCTTT. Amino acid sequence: CASSMQRLNTEAFF. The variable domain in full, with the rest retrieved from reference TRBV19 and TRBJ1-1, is DGGITQSPKYLFRKEGQNVTLSCEQNLNHDAMYWYRQDPGQGLRLIYYSQIVNDFQKGDIAEGYSVSREKKESFPLTVTSAQKNPTAFYLCASSMQRLNTEAFFGQGTRLTVV.

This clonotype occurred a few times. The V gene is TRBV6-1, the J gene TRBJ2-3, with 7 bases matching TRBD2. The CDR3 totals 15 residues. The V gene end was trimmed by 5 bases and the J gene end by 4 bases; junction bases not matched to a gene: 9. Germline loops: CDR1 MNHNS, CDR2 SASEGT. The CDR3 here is CASSSLPGGPDTQYF. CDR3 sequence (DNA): TGTGCCAGCAGTTCGCTCCCGGGGGGACCAGATACGCAGTATTTT.

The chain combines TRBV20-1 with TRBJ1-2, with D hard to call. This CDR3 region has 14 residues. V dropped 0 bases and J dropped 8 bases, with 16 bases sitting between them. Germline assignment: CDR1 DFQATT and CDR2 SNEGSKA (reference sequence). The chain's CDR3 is CSARDQAALAGYTF. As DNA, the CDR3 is TGCAGTGCTAGAGATCAGGCGGCTTTGGCAGGCTACACCTTC.

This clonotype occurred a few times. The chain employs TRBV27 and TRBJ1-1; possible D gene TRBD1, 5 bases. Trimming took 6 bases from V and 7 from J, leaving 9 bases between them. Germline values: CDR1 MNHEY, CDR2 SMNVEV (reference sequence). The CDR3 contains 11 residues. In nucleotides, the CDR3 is TGTGCCAGCAGGACGGGGGATGAAGCTTTCTTT. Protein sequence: CASRTGDEAFF.

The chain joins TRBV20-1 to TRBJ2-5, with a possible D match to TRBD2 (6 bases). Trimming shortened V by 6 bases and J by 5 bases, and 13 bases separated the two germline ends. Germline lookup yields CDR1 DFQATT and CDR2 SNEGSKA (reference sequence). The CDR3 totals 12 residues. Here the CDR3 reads CSALTSSETQYF. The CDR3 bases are TGCAGTGCGTTGACTAGTTCGGAGACCCAGTACTTC.

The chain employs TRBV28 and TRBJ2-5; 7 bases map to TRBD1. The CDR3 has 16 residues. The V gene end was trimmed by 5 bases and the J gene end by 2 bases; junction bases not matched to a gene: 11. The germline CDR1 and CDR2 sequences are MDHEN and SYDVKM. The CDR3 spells CASSPYRQGWQETQYF. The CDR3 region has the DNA TGTGCCAGCAGTCCCTACCGACAGGGCTGGCAAGAGACCCAGTACTTC.

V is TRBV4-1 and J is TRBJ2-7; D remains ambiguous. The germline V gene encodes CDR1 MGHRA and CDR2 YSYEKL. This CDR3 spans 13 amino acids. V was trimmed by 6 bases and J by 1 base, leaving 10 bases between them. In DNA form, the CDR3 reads TGCGCCAGCAGTTCCGGGCCTTCCTACGAGCAGTACTTC. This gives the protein CASSSGPSYEQYF.

The CDR3 protein is CAIGGTDTQYF. CDR3 nucleotides: TGTGCCATCGGGGGCACAGATACGCAGTATTTT. V usage is TRBV10-3 and J usage is TRBJ2-3; D is unclear. The germline V and J ends were trimmed by 8 bases and 1 base, with 4 bases remaining between them. From germline, CDR1 is ENHRY and CDR2 SYGVKD. The length of the CDR3 is 11 residues.

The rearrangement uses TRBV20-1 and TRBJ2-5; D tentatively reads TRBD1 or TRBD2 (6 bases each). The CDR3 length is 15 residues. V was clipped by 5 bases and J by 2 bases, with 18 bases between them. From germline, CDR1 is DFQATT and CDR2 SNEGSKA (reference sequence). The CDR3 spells CSARSSTGGQETQYF. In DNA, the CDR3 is TGCAGTGCTCGGTCCTCGACAGGAGGGCAAGAGACCCAGTACTTC.

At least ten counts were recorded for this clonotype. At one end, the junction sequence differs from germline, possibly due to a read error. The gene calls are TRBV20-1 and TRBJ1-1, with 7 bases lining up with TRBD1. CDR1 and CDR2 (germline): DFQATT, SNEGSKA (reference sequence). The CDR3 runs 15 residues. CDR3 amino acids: CSARDQATGNPEAFF. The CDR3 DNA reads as TGCAGTGCTAGAGATCAGGCGACAGGGAACCCTGAAGCTTTCTTT.

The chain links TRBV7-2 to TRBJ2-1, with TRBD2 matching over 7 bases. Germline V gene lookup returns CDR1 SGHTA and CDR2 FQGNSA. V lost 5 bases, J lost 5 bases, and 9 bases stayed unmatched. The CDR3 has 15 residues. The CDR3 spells CASSKLANQNNEQFF. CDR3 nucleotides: TGTGCCAGCAGCAAACTAGCGAACCAGAACAATGAGCAGTTCTTC.

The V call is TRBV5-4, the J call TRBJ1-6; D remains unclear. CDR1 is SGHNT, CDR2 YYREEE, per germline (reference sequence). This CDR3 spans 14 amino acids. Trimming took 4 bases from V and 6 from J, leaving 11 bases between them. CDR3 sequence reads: CASSLDKVNSPLHF. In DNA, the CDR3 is TGTGCCAGCAGCCTTGACAAGGTTAATTCACCCCTCCACTTT.

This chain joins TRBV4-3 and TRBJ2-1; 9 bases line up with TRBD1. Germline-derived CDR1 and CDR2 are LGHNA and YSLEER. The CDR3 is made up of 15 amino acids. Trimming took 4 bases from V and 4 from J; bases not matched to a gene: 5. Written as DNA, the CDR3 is TGCGCCAGCAGCCCCTACAGGGGGCGTTACAATGAGCAGTTCTTC. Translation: CASSPYRGRYNEQFF.

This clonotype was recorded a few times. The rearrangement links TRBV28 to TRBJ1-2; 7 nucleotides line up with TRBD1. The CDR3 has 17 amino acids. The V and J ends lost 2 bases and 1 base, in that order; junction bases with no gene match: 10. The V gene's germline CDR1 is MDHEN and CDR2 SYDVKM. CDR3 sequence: CASSLIGGTANNYGYTF. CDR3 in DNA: TGTGCCAGCAGTTTAATCGGGGGGACAGCTAATAACTATGGCTACACCTTC.

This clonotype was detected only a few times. The CDR3 loop reads CSAPDGNHGYGYTF. The CDR3 DNA is TGCAGTGCCCCAGATGGAAACCATGGCTATGGCTACACCTTC. The chain couples TRBV20-1 to TRBJ1-2; D gene unclear. Trimming cost V 6 bases and J 4 bases, with 18 bases left between them. CDR3 length: 14 amino acids. The germline CDR1 and CDR2 sequences are DFQATT and SNEGSKA (reference sequence).

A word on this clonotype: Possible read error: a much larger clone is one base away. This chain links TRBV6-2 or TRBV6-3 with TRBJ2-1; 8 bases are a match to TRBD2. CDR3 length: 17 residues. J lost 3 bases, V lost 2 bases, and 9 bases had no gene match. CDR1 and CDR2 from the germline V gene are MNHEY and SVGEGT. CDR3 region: CASSYRGGAGDYNEQFF. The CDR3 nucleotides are TGTGCCAGCAGTTACCGAGGGGGAGCGGGGGACTACAATGAGCAGTTCTTC.